A selection of T cell receptor beta chains follows, all from one sample in a study of OX40 agonist ivuxolimab in advanced cancers. Clones were sequenced by immunoSEQ multiplex PCR, and TCRdb holds only the in-frame ones, with some missing. The sample consists of 47,000 or so clones, around nine tenths of them appearing once. Sequencing used CD4+ or CD8+ T cells sorted from blood, obtained in a trial of the OX40 agonist ivuxolimab. The receptors stem from an adult with an advanced solid tumor such as melanoma, head and neck, liver or kidney cancer. Each CDR3 is given with its conserved first and last residue. The D gene is left open where the match is weak. Expanded clones are given a class, and other clones once, few, many or no size at all.

TRBJ1-2 | . | TRBV4-1 | . | CASSQGDGGYTF | TGCGCCAGCAGCCAAGGGGACGGAGGCTACACCTTC
TRBJ1-5 | . | TRBV6-1 | . | CASRVALASNQPQHF | TGTGCCAGCAGGGTGGCACTCGCCTCCAATCAGCCCCAGCATTTT
TRBJ2-2 | TRBD2 | TRBV28 | . | CASSYIGAGAGELFF | TGTGCCAGCAGTTACATCGGGGCGGGGGCCGGGGAGCTGTTTTTT
TRBJ2-1 | . | TRBV7-9 | . | CASSPNRGDLQFF | TGTGCCAGCAGCCCTAATAGGGGGGACCTCCAGTTCTTC
TRBJ2-7 | . | TRBV5-1 | . | CASSFNRVKYEQYF | TGCGCCAGCAGCTTCAACCGGGTCAAATACGAGCAGTACTTC
TRBJ2-3 | TRBD2 | TRBV10-3 | . | CAISEPGLAGYTDTQYF | TGTGCCATCAGTGAGCCGGGACTAGCGGGCTACACAGATACGCAGTATTTT
TRBJ1-1 | . | TRBV6-6 | . | CASRLSIDGENTEAFF | TGTGCCAGCAGACTTTCTATCGACGGGGAGAACACTGAAGCTTTCTTT
TRBJ1-5 | . | TRBV6-1 | . | CASSDWQGINQPQHF | TGTGCCAGCAGTGATTGGCAGGGAATCAATCAGCCCCAGCATTTT
TRBJ2-3 | TRBD2 | TRBV4-1 | . | CASSQAAGGTDTQYF | TGCGCCAGCAGCCAAGCTGCGGGGGGCACAGATACGCAGTATTTT
TRBJ2-1 | TRBD2 | TRBV2 | . | CASSEPGGNEQFF | TGTGCCAGCAGTGAACCCGGGGGGAATGAGCAGTTCTTC
TRBJ2-2 | TRBD2 | TRBV9 | . | CASSVVALIAGTTNTGELFF | TGTGCCAGCAGCGTAGTAGCCCTCATAGCGGGGACTACGAACACCGGGGAGCTGTTTTTT
TRBJ2-3 | TRBD1 | TRBV6-5 | . | CASSYTDRVTDTQYF | TGTGCCAGCAGTTACACCGACAGGGTGACAGATACGCAGTATTTT
TRBJ2-7 | TRBD1 | TRBV6-1 | . | CASSASGQGYEQYF | TGTGCCAGCAGTGCTTCGGGACAGGGCTACGAGCAGTACTTC
TRBJ2-7 | . | TRBV7-9 | . | CASSLGGGSQFEQYF | TGTGCCAGCAGCTTAGGTGGCGGATCGCAATTCGAGCAGTACTTC
TRBJ2-7 | . | TRBV4-3 | . | CASSQEDSSYEQYF | TGCGCCAGCAGCCAAGAGGATAGCTCCTACGAGCAGTACTTC
TRBJ2-7 | TRBD1 | TRBV7-6 | . | CASSTEQGQIYEQYF | TGTGCCAGCAGCACAGAACAGGGGCAAATCTACGAGCAGTACTTC
TRBJ2-1 | TRBD2 | TRBV5-1 | . | CASSTLGPLLAGADEQFF | TGCGCCAGCAGCACGCTTGGCCCCCTACTAGCGGGAGCCGATGAGCAGTTCTTC
TRBJ2-1 | . | TRBV6-5 | . | CASSSEGEQFF | TGTGCCAGCAGTTCTGAGGGTGAGCAGTTCTTC
TRBJ2-7 | TRBD2 | TRBV29-1 | . | CSVAGTSGGYEQYF | TGCAGCGTCGCCGGGACTAGCGGGGGGTACGAGCAGTACTTC
TRBJ1-3 | . | TRBV7-9 | . | CASSRGQGISGNTIYF | TGTGCCAGCAGCCGTGGCCAGGGGATATCTGGAAACACCATATATTTT
TRBJ2-2 | TRBD2 | TRBV15 | . | CATRAPGTSGGASGGELFF | TGTGCCACCAGAGCACCCGGGACTAGCGGGGGGGCCAGTGGCGGGGAGCTGTTTTTT
TRBJ2-1 | TRBD2 | TRBV27 | . | CASSSGLAGPFGNEQFF | TGTGCCAGCAGTTCGGGACTAGCGGGACCCTTCGGCAATGAGCAGTTCTTC
TRBJ1-1 | . | TRBV28 | . | CAGGGTEAFF | TGTGCCGGGGGAGGGACTGAAGCTTTCTTT
TRBJ2-1 | . | TRBV2 | . | CASSDRGNSYNEQFF | TGTGCCAGCAGTGATAGGGGAAACTCCTACAATGAGCAGTTCTTC
TRBJ2-7 | TRBD2 | TRBV7-9 | . | CASSQPGLAGYEQYF | TGTGCCAGCAGCCAACCGGGGCTAGCGGGGTACGAGCAGTACTTC
TRBJ2-2 | . | TRBV4-1 | few | CASSQVGRELFF | TGCGCCAGCAGCCAAGTAGGGAGGGAGCTGTTTTTT
TRBJ2-3 | TRBD2 | TRBV7-2 | once | CASSRNLGGSRTDTQYF | TGTGCCAGCAGCCGAAACCTAGGCGGGAGTCGCACAGATACGCAGTATTTT
TRBJ2-5 | TRBD1 | TRBV27 | . | CASSRGQQETQYF | TGTGCCAGCAGCCGGGGACAGCAAGAGACCCAGTACTTC
TRBJ2-1 | . | TRBV29-1 | . | CSVEDGGFPTYNEQFF | TGCAGCGTTGAAGATGGCGGATTTCCAACTTACAATGAGCAGTTCTTC
TRBJ2-7 | TRBD2 | TRBV5-1 | . | CASSLVSSGNGNEQYF | TGCGCCAGCAGCTTGGTGTCTAGCGGGAACGGAAACGAGCAGTACTTC
TRBJ1-2 | . | TRBV7-9 | once | CASSLGRGATF | TGTGCCAGCAGCTTAGGGAGGGGCGCGACCTTC
TRBJ2-7 | TRBD2 | TRBV4-2 | . | CASSQEVSGRGGEQYF | TGTGCCAGCAGCCAAGAAGTAAGCGGGAGAGGAGGCGAGCAGTACTTC